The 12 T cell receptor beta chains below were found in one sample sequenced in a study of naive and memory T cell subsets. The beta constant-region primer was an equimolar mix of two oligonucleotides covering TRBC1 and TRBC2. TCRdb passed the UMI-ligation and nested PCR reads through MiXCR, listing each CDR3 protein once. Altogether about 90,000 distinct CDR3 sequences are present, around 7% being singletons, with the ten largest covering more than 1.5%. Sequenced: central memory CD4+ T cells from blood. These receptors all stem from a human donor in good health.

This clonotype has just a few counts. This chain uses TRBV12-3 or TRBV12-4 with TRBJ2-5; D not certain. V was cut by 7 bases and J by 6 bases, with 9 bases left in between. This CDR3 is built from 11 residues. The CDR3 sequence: CASTPLKTQYF. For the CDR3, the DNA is TGTGCCAGCACCCCTTTGAAGACCCAGTACTTC.

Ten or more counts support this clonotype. The CDR3 region has the DNA TGTGCCAGCAGCTCCTACCGCTGGGACCTCCACTTT. This gives the protein CASSSYRWDLHF. This chain connects TRBV11-1 to TRBJ1-6; D not resolved. V was trimmed by 4 bases and J by 15 bases, leaving 13 bases between them. This CDR3 spans 12 amino acids. CDR1 is SGHAT and CDR2 is FQDESV in the germline V gene (reference sequence).

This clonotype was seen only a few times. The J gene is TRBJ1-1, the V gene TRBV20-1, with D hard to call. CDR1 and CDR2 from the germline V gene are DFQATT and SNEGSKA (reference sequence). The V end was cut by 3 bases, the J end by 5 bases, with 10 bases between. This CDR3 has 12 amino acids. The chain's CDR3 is CSASLMWTEAFF. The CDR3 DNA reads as TGCAGTGCTAGCCTTATGTGGACTGAAGCTTTCTTT.

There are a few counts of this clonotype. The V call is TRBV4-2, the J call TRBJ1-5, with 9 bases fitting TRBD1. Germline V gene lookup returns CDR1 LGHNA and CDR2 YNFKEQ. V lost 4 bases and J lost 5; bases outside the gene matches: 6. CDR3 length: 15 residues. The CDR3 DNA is TGTGCCAGCAGCCGAACACAGGGGGCGGATCAGCCCCAGCATTTT. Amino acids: CASSRTQGADQPQHF.

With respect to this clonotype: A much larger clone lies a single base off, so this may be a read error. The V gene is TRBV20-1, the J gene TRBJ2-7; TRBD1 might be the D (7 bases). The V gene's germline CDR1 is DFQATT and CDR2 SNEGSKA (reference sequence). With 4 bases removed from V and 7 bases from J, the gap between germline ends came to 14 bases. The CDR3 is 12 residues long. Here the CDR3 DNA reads TGCAGTGCTAAAGGTGCAGGGGGGGAGCAGTACTTC. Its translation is CSAKGAGGEQYF.

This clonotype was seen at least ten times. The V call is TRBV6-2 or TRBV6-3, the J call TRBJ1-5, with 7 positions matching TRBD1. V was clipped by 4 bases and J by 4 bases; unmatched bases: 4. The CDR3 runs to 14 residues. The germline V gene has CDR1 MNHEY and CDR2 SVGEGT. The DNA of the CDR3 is TGTGCCAGCAGTTGGGACAGCTTTAATCAGCCCCAGCATTTT. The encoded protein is CASSWDSFNQPQHF.

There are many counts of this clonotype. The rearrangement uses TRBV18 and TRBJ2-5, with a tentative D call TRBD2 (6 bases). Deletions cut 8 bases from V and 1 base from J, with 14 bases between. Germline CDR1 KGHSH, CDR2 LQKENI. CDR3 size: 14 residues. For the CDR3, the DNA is TGTGCCAGCGGTCCAACCGGGGGCCAAGAGACCCAGTACTTC. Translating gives CASGPTGGQETQYF.

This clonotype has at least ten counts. CDR3 in DNA: TGTGCCAGCAGTTCAGGGGATACGCAGTATTTT. This sequence encodes CASSSGDTQYF. This rearrangement joins TRBV6-6 to TRBJ2-3; D is possibly TRBD1 (5 bases). CDR3 length: 11 residues. Germline lookup yields CDR1 MNHNY and CDR2 SVGAGI (reference sequence). Trimming removed 4 bases from V and 6 bases from J, with 5 bases in between.

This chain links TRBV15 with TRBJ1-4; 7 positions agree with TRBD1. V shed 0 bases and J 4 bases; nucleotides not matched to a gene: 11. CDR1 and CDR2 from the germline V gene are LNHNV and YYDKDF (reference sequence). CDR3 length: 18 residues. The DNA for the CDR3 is TGTGCCACCAGCAGAGATTTTTCGCCGGGACAGAATAATGAAAAACTGTTTTTT. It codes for CATSRDFSPGQNNEKLFF.

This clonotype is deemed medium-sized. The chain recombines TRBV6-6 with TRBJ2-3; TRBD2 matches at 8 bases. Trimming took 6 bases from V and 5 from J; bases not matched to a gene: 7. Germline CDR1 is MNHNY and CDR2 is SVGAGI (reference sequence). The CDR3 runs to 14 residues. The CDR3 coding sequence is TGTGCCAGCAGCCGCGGGGGGCCCGAAGATACGCAGTATTTT. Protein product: CASSRGGPEDTQYF.

CDR3 DNA: TGCAGTGCTCGGTTTCCACCGAATCAGCCCCAGCATTTT. Translated, it gives CSARFPPNQPQHF. V and J are TRBV20-1 and TRBJ1-5; no firm D call. Germline values: CDR1 DFQATT, CDR2 SNEGSKA (reference sequence). V was cut by 5 bases and J by 4 bases, with 12 bases left in between. This CDR3 spans 13 amino acids.

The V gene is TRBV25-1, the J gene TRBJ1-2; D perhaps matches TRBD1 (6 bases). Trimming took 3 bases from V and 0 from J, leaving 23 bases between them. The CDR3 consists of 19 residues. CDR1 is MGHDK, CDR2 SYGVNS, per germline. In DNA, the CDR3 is TGTGCCAGCAGTGATTCTATAGGGGGAAGGGGGGCTGCTAACTATGGCTACACCTTC. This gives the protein CASSDSIGGRGAANYGYTF.